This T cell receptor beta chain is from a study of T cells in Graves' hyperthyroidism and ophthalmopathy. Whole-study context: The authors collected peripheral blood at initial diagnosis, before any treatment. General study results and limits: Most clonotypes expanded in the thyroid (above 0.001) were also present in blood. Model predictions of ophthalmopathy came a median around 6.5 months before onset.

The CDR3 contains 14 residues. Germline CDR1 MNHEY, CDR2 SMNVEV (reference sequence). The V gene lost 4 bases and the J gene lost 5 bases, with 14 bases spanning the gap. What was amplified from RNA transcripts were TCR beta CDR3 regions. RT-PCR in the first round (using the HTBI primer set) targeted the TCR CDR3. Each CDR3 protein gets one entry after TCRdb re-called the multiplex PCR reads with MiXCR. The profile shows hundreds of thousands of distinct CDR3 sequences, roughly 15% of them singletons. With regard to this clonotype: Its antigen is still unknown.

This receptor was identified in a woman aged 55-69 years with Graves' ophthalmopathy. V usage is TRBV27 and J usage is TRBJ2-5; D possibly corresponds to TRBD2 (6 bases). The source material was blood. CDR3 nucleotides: TGTGCCAGCAGTTATCTGGGGGGTGGGGAGACCCAGTACTTC. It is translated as CASSYLGGGETQYF.